The TCR beta chain described here comes from a study of regulatory and conventional T cells in RAG deficiency (dated by TCRdb to the late 2010s). With regard to the full study: High-throughput TCR beta sequencing was used to compare the diversity and composition of the Treg, conventional CD4+ and CD8+ T cell repertoires of RAG-deficient patients with those of healthy controls.

Trimming takes 5 bases from V and 4 bases from J, and the germline ends sit 8 bases apart. Reading from cysteine to phenylalanine, the CDR3 counts 13 amino acids. The DNA shown is the 39-base CDR3, in frame from base 1. The germline V gene provides CDR1 KGHSH and CDR2 LQKENI. Before genomic DNA extraction, conventional CD4+ T cells were purified from blood as CD25-low CD127-high cells. For repertoire analyses, the comparison group consisted of roughly 8 healthy control donors. The research as a whole found: Sorted CD25-high CD127-low cells from Omenn syndrome patients may represent peripherally activated cells rather than bona fide Treg cells. RAG-deficient patients showed markedly lower Shannon entropy and higher Simpson indices than control T-cell subpopulations. Shorter CDR3 lengths were found in all patient T-cell subsets, and >75% Treg-Tconv repertoire overlap at nucleotide and amino acid level was observed in Omenn syndrome patients. Compared with controls, Omenn syndrome and CID/AS patients had roughly 100-fold fewer unique TCR beta sequences in Treg cells, whereas the reduction in the other subsets was roughly 9.8-fold. Some T-cell subset analyses were not performed for some subjects.

The library was prepared using the immunoSEQ multiplex PCR assay. Genomic DNA from the sorted T-cell subsets was used to amplify rearranged TCR beta chain products, which were then sequenced. The original pipeline was this. Repertoire diversity of productive TCR beta rearrangements was quantified using Shannon entropy and Simpson indices. Clonal expansion was assessed using the summed frequency of the 100 most abundant productive TCR beta clonotypes among total reads. The TRB repertoires were scored with a self-reactivity index built on which amino acids appear at CDR3beta positions 6 and 7. Two-way ANOVA was used for repertoire analyses, while Student t or Mann-Whitney tests were used for flow cytometric analyses. TCRdb limited this immuneACCESS table to in-frame rearrangements with V and J called. A share of clones is missing; checked studies link under half to unresolved V genes, and the rest is unexplained. V, J and clone size reflect that table, while D and trimming were determined from the DNA. Recorded for this sample are roughly 35,000 clones; more than 75% of them occurred a single time. The leading ten clones occupy 3% to 3.5% of the sample.

In regard to this clone: Its recognized antigen is unknown. No base quality values were provided; no much bigger clone lies one nucleotide off.

This sample was shared with a second study, whose subject was regulatory T cells. According to the second study: The multiplex PCR relied on 52 forward TRBV primers and 13 reverse TRBJ primers, and amplification bias was corrected through assay-based and computational methods. In patients, repertoires had restricted unique TRB V-J pairs and skewed V and J gene usage, with regulatory T cells showing the most marked changes. The study compared T-cell receptor beta repertoires of sorted regulatory, conventional CD4+ and CD8+ T cells between CD3G-deficient patients and healthy controls. Ficoll density separation was used to isolate peripheral blood mononuclear cells. Rearranged TRB loci were amplified from genomic DNA by multiplex PCR within the immunoSEQ assay. An Illumina HiSeq platform was used to sequence the TRB amplicons. Raw sequences were error-filtered and aligned to reference gene sequences by custom algorithms and were subsequently analyzed with the immunoSEQ online tools. The frequencies of productive and nonproductive TRB rearrangements were evaluated among unique sequences as well as among total sequences. Prism software was used to run t tests, Mann-Whitney tests or two-way ANOVA for comparisons between groups.

What was sequenced was CD4+ effector T cells sorted from blood. The receptor's source is a human donor in good health. The chain was built from TRBV18 and TRBJ1-4, with no confident D gene call. Here the CDR3 is given as CASSSDLNEKLFF. In nucleotides, the sequence is TGTGCCAGCTCATCAGACCTTAATGAAAAACTGTTTTTT.